Each of the 19 T cell receptor beta chains below was sequenced from the same sample in a study of T cells after yellow fever vaccination. TCRdb used MiXCR to reprocess the 5' RACE reads, holding one entry per CDR3 protein. Among hundreds of thousands of distinct CDR3 sequences listed, around 3.6% were seen once. Sequencing used PBMCs, obtained on the day of the yellow fever booster vaccination. These receptors were taken from a young man who received the YFV17D yellow fever vaccine.

V usage is TRBV6-7 and J usage is TRBJ2-1; a possible D gene is TRBD1 (7 bases). TRBV6-7 is designated an ORF whose function remains uncertain. V was shortened by 1 base and J by 4 bases, with 38 bases between the two germline ends. The CDR3 runs 24 residues. The CDR3 bases are TGTGCCAGCAGTTACTATCCGGCGCGCACGGACAGGACCCGGGGCGGGGATCATTACAATGAGCAGTTCTTC. It encodes CASSYYPARTDRTRGGDHYNEQFF.

The sample holds many counts of this clonotype. This chain uses TRBV9 with TRBJ2-5; D may be TRBD2 (5 bases). This CDR3 has 15 residues. Germline-derived CDR1 and CDR2 are SGDLS and YYNGEE. With 4 bases removed from V and 4 bases from J, the gap between germline ends came to 17 bases. The CDR3, as DNA: TGTGCCAGCAGCCCCGCTTGGCTGGCGGGAGAGACCCAGTACTTC. Protein sequence: CASSPAWLAGETQYF.

This clonotype came up many times. The chain employs TRBV5-5 and TRBJ2-2; D perhaps matches TRBD1 (6 bases). CDR1 and CDR2 from the germline V gene are SGHKS and YYEKEE (reference sequence). V lost 0 bases, J lost 6 bases, and 18 bases lay in between. The CDR3 is 17 amino acids. The CDR3 loop reads CASSLDYRARRPGELFF. Here the CDR3 DNA reads TGTGCCAGCAGCTTGGACTACAGGGCTCGAAGACCCGGGGAGCTGTTTTTT.

This clonotype appeared a few times. The chain employs TRBV10-3 and TRBJ2-3; D gene ambiguous. Trimming left V 5 bases short and J 5 bases short, with 14 bases between. Germline CDR1 and CDR2: ENHRY and SYGVKD. The CDR3 runs to 14 residues. CDR3 protein: CAISSLPTRDTQYF. Written as DNA, the CDR3 is TGTGCCATCAGTTCACTCCCAACCAGAGATACGCAGTATTTT.

The V gene is TRBV12-3 or TRBV12-4, the J gene TRBJ1-1; no definite D call. CDR3 length equals 12 residues. V gave up 9 bases and J gave up 7 bases, with 15 bases separating them. CDR3: CARIPDGYEAFF. Here the CDR3 DNA reads TGTGCCAGGATCCCGGACGGCTATGAAGCTTTCTTT.

This clonotype was counted a few times. This rearrangement joins TRBV13 to TRBJ2-7; the D gene is possibly TRBD1 (6 bases). CDR3 length: 13 amino acids. V was trimmed by 5 bases and J by 2 bases, leaving 10 bases between them. Germline CDR1 PRHDT, CDR2 FYEKMQ (reference sequence). CDR3 DNA: TGTGCCAGCAGCGCCGGACAGACCTACGAGCAGTACTTC. Its protein product is CASSAGQTYEQYF.

This clonotype appeared many times. V and J are TRBV15 and TRBJ2-1; D gene ambiguous. CDR3 length equals 12 residues. V lost 4 bases to trimming and J lost 9 bases, with 10 bases between them. Germline assignment: CDR1 LNHNV and CDR2 YYDKDF (reference sequence). CDR3: CATSTSMGEQFF. In DNA form, the CDR3 reads TGTGCCACCAGCACCAGTATGGGTGAGCAGTTCTTC.

This clonotype was observed a handful of times. This chain connects TRBV27 to TRBJ2-1, with 12 bases matching TRBD2. V lost 6 bases and J lost 5; bases outside the gene matches: 5. Looked up from germline, CDR1 is MNHEY and CDR2 is SMNVEV (reference sequence). The CDR3 has 15 residues. CDR3 nucleotide sequence: TGTGCCAGCAGCAGACTAGCGGGGGATGACAATGAGCAGTTCTTC. Its translation: CASSRLAGDDNEQFF.

The sample holds a few counts of this clonotype. J is TRBJ2-3 and V is TRBV19; 7 nucleotides match TRBD1. Germline V gives CDR1 LNHDA, CDR2 SQIVND (reference sequence). There are 15 residues in the CDR3. J gave up 5 bases and V 7 bases, and 12 bases lay outside the gene matches. CDR3 amino acids: CASTSDRSRGDTQYF. CDR3 bases: TGTGCCAGTACCTCGGACAGGTCAAGAGGAGATACGCAGTATTTT. Combining the CDR3 with reference TRBV19 and TRBJ2-3 gives the whole variable domain DGGITQSPKYLFRKEGQNVTLSCEQNLNHDAMYWYRQDPGQGLRLIYYSQIVNDFQKGDIAEGYSVSREKKESFPLTVTSAQKNPTAFYLCASTSDRSRGDTQYFGPGTRLTVL.

This clonotype was counted ten times or more. The chain links TRBV28 to TRBJ2-1; 7 positions agree with TRBD1. Germline trimming cut 8 bases from V and 9 bases from J; bases unmatched to any gene: 13. Germline-derived CDR1 and CDR2 are MDHEN and SYDVKM. This CDR3 is 14 amino acids long. The DNA of the CDR3 is TGTGCCAGCTGCCCAGGCAGGGGGTGGTTTGAGCAGTTCTTC. Encoded protein: CASCPGRGWFEQFF.

This clonotype was observed many times. V gene TRBV20-1 combines with J gene TRBJ2-3, with 8 bases matching TRBD2. Germline V gene lookup returns CDR1 DFQATT and CDR2 SNEGSKA (reference sequence). This CDR3 has 15 residues. V gave up 2 bases and J gave up 1 base; unmatched junction bases: 5. CDR3 nucleotide sequence: TGCAGTGCTAGATTCCGGGGACTAGGCACAGATACGCAGTATTTT. Its protein is CSARFRGLGTDTQYF.

This clonotype was counted only a few times. CDR3 loop: CASTPQGSNSPLHF. The CDR3 nucleotides are TGTGCCAGCACCCCTCAGGGGAGCAATTCACCCCTCCACTTT. The chain recombines TRBV3-1 with TRBJ1-6; D is perhaps TRBD1 (6 bases). CDR3 length: 14 amino acids. Trimming removed 7 bases at V and 7 bases at J, with 14 bases between. Germline lookup yields CDR1 LGHDT and CDR2 YNNKEL (reference sequence).

The sample holds many counts of this clonotype. CDR3 DNA: TGTGCCAGCACGGACACCTTTAATTCACCCCTCCACTTT. It codes for CASTDTFNSPLHF. The V and J genes are TRBV12-3 or TRBV12-4 and TRBJ1-6; tentative D call: TRBD1 (5 bases). V gave up 7 bases and J gave up 6 bases, with 10 bases separating them. CDR3 length: 13 amino acids.

The V and J genes are TRBV19 and TRBJ1-2, with D perhaps matching TRBD1 (5 bases). The CDR3 runs 15 residues. Germline V gene sequence: CDR1 LNHDA, CDR2 SQIVND (reference sequence). V lost 6 bases and J 4 bases, leaving 18 bases between the germline ends. CDR3 amino acids: CASRYSLGGAYGYTF. CDR3 bases: TGTGCCAGTAGATATTCCCTCGGGGGAGCCTATGGCTACACCTTC.

In its sample, this clonotype was seen many times. The chain joins TRBV12-3 or TRBV12-4 to TRBJ1-3; D is uncertain. The CDR3 length is 12 residues. Trimming took 2 bases from V and 6 from J, leaving 5 bases between them. In DNA, the CDR3 is TGTGCCAGCAGTTTAAGCCAAAACACCATATATTTT. This sequence encodes CASSLSQNTIYF.

The DNA of the CDR3 is TGTGCCAGCAGCCAAGATCTAGGACGGGACTATGGCTACACCTTC. This codes for CASSQDLGRDYGYTF. The chain has TRBV14 and TRBJ1-2, with D unclear. The CDR3 has 15 residues. Germline V gene lookup returns CDR1 SGHDN and CDR2 FVKESK. Trimming shortened V by 0 bases and J by 3 bases, and 11 bases separated the two germline ends.

The chain recombines TRBV7-6 with TRBJ2-2, with D possibly being TRBD2 (6 bases). Trimming took off 4 bases at V and 5 bases at J, with 29 bases between the two ends. Germline lookup yields CDR1 SGHVS and CDR2 FNYEAQ. This CDR3 has 20 residues. CDR3 nucleotide sequence: TGTGCCAGCAGCTCTCATTGGGGAGAGAGCCCGATGGGGGGTACCGGGGAGCTGTTTTTT. As protein: CASSSHWGESPMGGTGELFF. Based on the CDR3 plus reference TRBV7-6 and TRBJ2-2, the full variable domain is GAGVSQSPRYKVTKRGQDVALRCDPISGHVSLYWYRQALGQGPEFLTYFNYEAQQDKSGLPNDRFSAERPEGSISTLTIQRTEQRDSAMYRCASSSHWGESPMGGTGELFFGEGSRLTVL.

The chain joins TRBV7-2 to TRBJ2-7; D uncertain. The CDR3 length is 15 residues. Germline CDR1 reads SGHTA; CDR2 reads FQGNSA. V lost 0 bases and J lost 4, with 13 bases in between. The CDR3 sequence is CASSLAARSLYEQYF. The CDR3 region has the DNA TGTGCCAGCAGCTTAGCTGCGCGGAGTTTGTACGAGCAGTACTTC.

Notes on this clonotype: A much larger clone lies one base from this, so it may be a read error. CDR3: CASNFLGGGYTF. DNA for the CDR3: TGTGCCAGCAATTTCCTGGGAGGCGGCTACACCTTC. This chain links TRBV12-3 or TRBV12-4 with TRBJ1-2; D remains unclear. This CDR3 has 12 amino acids. Trimming pared 7 bases from V and 8 bases from J, leaving 14 bases between.